The 19 T cell receptor beta chains presented below share a single source sample, sequenced in a study of blood T cells in healthy people across ages. A sample-barcoded 5' primer and a J-beta primer mix were used in a second PCR of about 7 to 11 cycles. TCRdb reanalysed the 5' RACE reads using MiXCR and keeps one entry per CDR3 protein. In the table there are some 1.5 million distinct CDR3 sequences, roughly 27% of which are singletons. Sequences were obtained from blood. The receptor source for this set is a woman aged 25-40 years in good health.

The CDR3 sequence is CSARDIEESYEEQYF. CDR3 coding DNA: TGCAGTGCTAGAGATATTGAAGAGTCCTACGAAGAGCAGTACTTC. The chain employs TRBV20-1 and TRBJ2-1; D uncertain. The DNA end is a closer match to TRBJ2-7, so the J assignment may be wrong. The length of the CDR3 is 15 residues. The germline V gene has CDR1 DFQATT and CDR2 SNEGSKA (reference sequence).

In its sample, this clonotype was seen a few times. The chain joins TRBV4-1 to TRBJ2-5; D not resolved. The CDR3 is made up of 14 amino acids. Germline V gene sequence: CDR1 MGHRA, CDR2 YSYEKL. V dropped 0 bases and J dropped 0 bases, with 5 bases sitting between them. The CDR3 region is CASSQEDNQETQYF. The CDR3 DNA sequence: TGCGCCAGCAGCCAAGAAGACAACCAAGAGACCCAGTACTTC.

This chain uses TRBV7-2 with TRBJ2-1, with D possibly being TRBD2 (7 bases). CDR1 and CDR2 from the germline V gene are SGHTA and FQGNSA. Trimming cost V 8 bases and J 7 bases, with 21 bases left between them. The CDR3 is 15 residues long. The CDR3 sequence is CASARGGARINEQFF. The CDR3 region has the DNA TGTGCCAGCGCTCGAGGGGGGGCGAGGATAAATGAGCAGTTCTTC.

This clonotype has a count of ten or more. The rearrangement uses TRBV5-1 and TRBJ2-1; D assignment may be TRBD1 or TRBD2 (6 bases each). The germline gives CDR1 SGHRS, CDR2 YFSETQ. The CDR3 consists of 16 residues. V shed 4 bases and J shed 0 bases, with 14 bases lying between them. In DNA form, the CDR3 reads TGCGCCAGCAGCGTCGGGGGCCTGAGCTCCTACAATGAGCAGTTCTTC. Translating it yields CASSVGGLSSYNEQFF.

There are many counts of this clonotype. J is TRBJ2-7 and V is TRBV12-3 or TRBV12-4; possibly TRBD2 for D (6 bases). There are 13 residues in the CDR3. V lost 4 bases, J lost 8 bases, and 15 bases lay in between. The CDR3 sequence: CASSSARDLKQYF. CDR3 sequence (DNA): TGTGCCAGCAGTTCCGCTCGGGACTTGAAGCAGTACTTC.

The chain couples TRBV5-5 to TRBJ2-7, with 14 bases matching TRBD2. In germline, CDR1 is SGHKS, CDR2 YYEKEE (reference sequence). Losses at the gene ends were 3 bases for V and 5 bases for J; bases not matched to a gene: 7. The CDR3 extends over 16 amino acids. The CDR3 DNA follows: TGTGCCAGCAGCTCGCAACCGGGACTAGCGGGGGACGAGCAGTACTTC. It specifies CASSSQPGLAGDEQYF.

At least ten counts were recorded for this clonotype. One junction end does not reproduce the germline sequence, and a read error may be involved. V gene TRBV5-1 combines with J gene TRBJ1-2; TRBD1 agrees at 9 bases. Germline CDR1 SGHRS, CDR2 YFSETQ. The CDR3 is 14 residues long. CDR3 bases: TGTGCCAGCAGCTTACAGGGGGCGGACTATGGCTACACCTTC. Amino acids: CASSLQGADYGYTF.

The chain uses TRBV12-5 and TRBJ1-2, with TRBD1 as a possible D gene (5 bases). Germline V gives CDR1 LGHNT, CDR2 FRNRAP. V was pared by 2 bases and J by 5 bases, with 21 bases between. This CDR3 has 17 amino acids. CDR3: CASGLPSGLGRSYGYTF. In nucleotides, the CDR3 is TGTGCTAGTGGTTTGCCCTCCGGTTTGGGGCGGTCGTATGGCTACACCTTC. Together with reference TRBV12-5 and TRBJ1-2, the CDR3 gives the full variable domain: DARVTQTPRHKVTEMGQEVTMRCQPILGHNTVFWYRQTMMQGLELLAYFRNRAPLDDSGMPKDRFSAEMPDATLATLKIQPSEPRDSAVYFCASGLPSGLGRSYGYTFGSGTRLTVV.

The chain carries TRBV25-1 and TRBJ1-6; D is perhaps TRBD1 (5 bases). The V gene's germline CDR1 is MGHDK and CDR2 SYGVNS. CDR3 size: 14 residues. The germline V and J ends were trimmed by 4 bases and 10 bases, with 14 bases remaining between them. DNA of the CDR3: TGTGCCAGCAGTGTTGGGCCAGGGCAATCACCCCTCCACTTT. Translating gives CASSVGPGQSPLHF.

This clonotype was found a few times. In DNA form, the CDR3 reads TGTGCCAGCAGCTCCGGGGAGAACAATGAGCAGTTCTTC. Amino acid sequence: CASSSGENNEQFF. The chain has TRBV11-2 and TRBJ2-1, with D possibly matching TRBD2 (5 bases). The germline V gene has CDR1 SGHAT and CDR2 FQNNGV. Between the trimmed V and J ends, which lost 4 bases and 5 bases, there was a span of 9 bases. The CDR3 loop spans 13 amino acids.

This clonotype was picked up a small number of times. The chain employs TRBV9 and TRBJ2-1; 7 bases align to TRBD2. CDR3 length equals 15 residues. V lost 4 bases to trimming and J lost 6 bases; unmatched junction nucleotides: 10. Germline V gene sequence: CDR1 SGDLS, CDR2 YYNGEE. CDR3 region: CASSSSSGRLNEQFF. DNA of the CDR3: TGTGCCAGCAGCTCCTCTAGCGGAAGACTCAATGAGCAGTTCTTC.

This clonotype has a count of ten or more. The rearrangement joins TRBV7-2 to TRBJ1-5; D unresolved. Germline V gene sequence: CDR1 SGHTA, CDR2 FQGNSA. V lost 1 base to trimming and J lost 6 bases, with 7 bases between them. This CDR3 has 13 amino acids. The CDR3 bases are TGTGCCAGCAGCTTAGGTCTCATTCAGCCCCAGCATTTT. Translated: CASSLGLIQPQHF.

Ten or more counts support this clonotype. The chain combines TRBV29-1 with TRBJ2-3; D gene unclear. Germline V gene data show CDR1 as SQVTM and CDR2 as ANQGSEA. The CDR3 covers 9 residues. The germline V and J ends were trimmed by 6 bases and 4 bases, with 2 bases remaining between them. The CDR3 DNA reads as TGCAGCGTCCCAGATACGCAGTATTTT. It codes for CSVPDTQYF.

The V call is TRBV30, the J call TRBJ2-7; 10 bases line up with TRBD1. Germline-derived CDR1 and CDR2 are GTSNPN and SVGIG (reference sequence). The J segment lost 4 bases and the V segment lost 4 bases, leaving 4 bases of the junction unmatched. The CDR3 has 13 residues. The CDR3 bases are TGTGCCTGGACCCGGGACAGGGGTTACGAGCAGTACTTC. Translation gives CAWTRDRGYEQYF.

In regard to this clonotype: At one end the junction does not follow the germline gene, possibly because of a read error. The chain joins TRBV5-1 to TRBJ2-1; TRBD2 matches 9 bases. The CDR3 extends over 14 amino acids. Germline lookup yields CDR1 SGHRS and CDR2 YFSETQ. The CDR3 region is CASRGSGSGDEQFF. Here the CDR3 DNA reads TGCGCCAGCAGAGGTAGCGGGAGTGGCGATGAACAGTTCTTC.

There are many counts of this clonotype. The chain recombines TRBV6-1 with TRBJ1-2, with D perhaps matching TRBD1 (6 bases). The germline V gene encodes CDR1 MNHNS and CDR2 SASEGT. V lost 5 bases and J lost 4, with 23 bases in between. The CDR3 length is 17 residues. The CDR3 DNA reads TGTGCCAGCAGTACCCAGTTTCTGGGTACAGGGAGCTATGGCTACACCTTC. Translation gives CASSTQFLGTGSYGYTF.

This clonotype was recorded a few times. V gene TRBV29-1 combines with J gene TRBJ2-1; 9 bases line up with TRBD1. The CDR3 has 12 residues. V was pared by 7 bases and J by 7 bases, with 5 bases of the junction left unmatched. Germline values: CDR1 SQVTM, CDR2 ANQGSEA. Here the CDR3 DNA reads TGCAGCGGAGGGACAGGGCATAATGAGCAGTTCTTC. Its protein is CSGGTGHNEQFF.

This rearrangement joins TRBV5-6 to TRBJ2-7; 8 bases line up with TRBD1. The CDR3 extends over 14 amino acids. The V and J ends lost 4 bases and 5 bases, in that order; junction bases with no gene match: 8. Germline V CDR1 and CDR2: SGHDT, YYEEEE. CDR3 loop: CASSRRTGMNEQYF. Written as DNA, the CDR3 is TGTGCCAGCAGCCGACGGACAGGGATGAACGAGCAGTACTTC.

This chain uses TRBV20-1 with TRBJ1-2; TRBD1 aligns across 8 bases. From germline, CDR1 is DFQATT and CDR2 SNEGSKA (reference sequence). The junction had 15 bases not matched to a gene; V was cut back by 6 bases and J by 6 bases. The length of the CDR3 is 15 residues. The CDR3 coding sequence is TGCAGTGCCGACAGGACAGGGAGGATCCGAAATGGCTACACCTTC. Residues: CSADRTGRIRNGYTF.